This TCR beta chain was sequenced in a study of cytomegalovirus exposure and HLA in healthy donors. Overall study results and limits: About 87% or about 30% of the time was how often most TCR beta V segments were productive, according to an earlier analysis. Accurate prediction of HLA-A and HLA-B alleles (for most subjects) was reportedly achieved from TCR beta sequences. Specificity of a few CMV-associated chains for CMV antigens was verified in vitro.

The CDR3 has 19 amino acids. PCR employed 60 Vbeta and 13 Jbeta primers. Per the authors' pipeline: Some 80 million unique TCR beta chains, some 11 million shared, were counted in a later analysis. Data came from immunoSEQ multiplex PCR; TCRdb stores just in-frame clones and leaves some out. From that table come the V and J calls and clone size; the DNA was used to work out D and trimming. The sample records 120,000 or so clones, around three fifths being singletons. About this clone: The target antigen is unknown.

What was sequenced was PBMCs. The chain uses TRBV21-1 and TRBJ1-6; TRBD1, the table's D call, was not compared with the DNA. TRBV21-1 corresponds to a pseudogene. This clonotype was sampled from a woman in her forties in good health and CMV-seropositive. DNA of the CDR3: TGTGCCAGCAGCAAGACGGGACAGGGGGACTATCATCACGAGTCACCCCTCCACTTT. It codes for CASSKTGQGDYHHESPLHF.